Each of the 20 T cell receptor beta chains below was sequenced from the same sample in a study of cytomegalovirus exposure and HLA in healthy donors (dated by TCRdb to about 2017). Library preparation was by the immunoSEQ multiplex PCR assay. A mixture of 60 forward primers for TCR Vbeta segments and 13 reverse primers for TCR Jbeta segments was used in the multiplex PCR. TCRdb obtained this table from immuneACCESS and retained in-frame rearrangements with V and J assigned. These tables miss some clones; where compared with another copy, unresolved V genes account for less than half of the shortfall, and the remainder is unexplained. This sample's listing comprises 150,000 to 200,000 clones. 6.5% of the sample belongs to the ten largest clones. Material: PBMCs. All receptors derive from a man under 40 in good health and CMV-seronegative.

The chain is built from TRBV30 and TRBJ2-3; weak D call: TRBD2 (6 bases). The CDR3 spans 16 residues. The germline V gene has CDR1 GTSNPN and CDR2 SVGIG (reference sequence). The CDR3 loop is CAQSSGQHPSTDTQYF. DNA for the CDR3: TGTGCGCAGAGTAGCGGCCAACACCCAAGCACAGATACGCAGTATTTT.

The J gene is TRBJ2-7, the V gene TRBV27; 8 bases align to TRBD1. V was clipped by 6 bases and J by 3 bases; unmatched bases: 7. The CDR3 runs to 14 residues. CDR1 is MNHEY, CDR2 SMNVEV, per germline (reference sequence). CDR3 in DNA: TGTGCCAGCAGCATCTTCAGGGGGCTCTACGAGCAGTACTTC. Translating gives CASSIFRGLYEQYF.

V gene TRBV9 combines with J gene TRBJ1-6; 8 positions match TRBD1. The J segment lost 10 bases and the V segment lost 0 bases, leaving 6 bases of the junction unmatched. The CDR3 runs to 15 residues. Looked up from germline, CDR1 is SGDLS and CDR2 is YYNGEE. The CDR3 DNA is TGTGCCAGCAGCGTAGGATCTCAGGGGGCATCACCCCTCCACTTT. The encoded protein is CASSVGSQGASPLHF.

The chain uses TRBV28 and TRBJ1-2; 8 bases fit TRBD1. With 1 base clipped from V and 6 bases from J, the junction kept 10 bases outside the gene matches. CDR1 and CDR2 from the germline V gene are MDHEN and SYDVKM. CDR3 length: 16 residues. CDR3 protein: CASSLLGDRGYNGYTF. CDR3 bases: TGTGCCAGCAGTTTATTGGGAGACAGGGGATACAATGGCTACACCTTC.

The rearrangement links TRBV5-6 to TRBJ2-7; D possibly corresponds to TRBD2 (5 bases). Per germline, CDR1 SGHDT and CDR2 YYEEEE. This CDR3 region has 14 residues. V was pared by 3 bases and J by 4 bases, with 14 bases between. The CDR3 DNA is TGTGCCAGCAGCTGGTCCCTCGCGGGTTACGAGCAGTACTTC. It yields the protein CASSWSLAGYEQYF.

This CDR3 reads CASSSLFTSGGDTQYF. CDR3 coding DNA: TGCGCCAGCAGCTCGCTTTTTACTAGCGGGGGGGATACGCAGTATTTT. The chain employs TRBV5-1 and TRBJ2-3, with 12 bases aligning to TRBD2. V gave up 3 bases and J gave up 6 bases; unmatched junction bases: 8. The CDR3 length is 16 residues. Germline V gene data show CDR1 as SGHRS and CDR2 as YFSETQ.

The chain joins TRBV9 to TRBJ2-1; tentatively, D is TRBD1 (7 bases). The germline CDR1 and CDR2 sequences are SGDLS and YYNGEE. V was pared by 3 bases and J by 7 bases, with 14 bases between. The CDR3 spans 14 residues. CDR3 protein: CASSAGGWTNEQFF. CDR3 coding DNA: TGTGCCAGCAGCGCAGGGGGGTGGACTAATGAGCAGTTCTTC.

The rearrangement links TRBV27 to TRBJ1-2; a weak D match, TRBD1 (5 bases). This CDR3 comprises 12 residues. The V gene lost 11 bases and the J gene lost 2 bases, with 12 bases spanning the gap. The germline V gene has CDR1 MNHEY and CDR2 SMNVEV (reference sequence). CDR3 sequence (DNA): TGTGCCCTAATCGGGGGGAACTATGGCTACACCTTC. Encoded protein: CALIGGNYGYTF.

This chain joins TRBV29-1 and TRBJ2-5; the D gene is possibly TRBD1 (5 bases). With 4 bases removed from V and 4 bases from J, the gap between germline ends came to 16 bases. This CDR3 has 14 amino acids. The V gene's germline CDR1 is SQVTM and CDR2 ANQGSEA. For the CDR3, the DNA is TGCAGCGTTGGACAGAGGTATGCGCGAGAGACCCAGTACTTC. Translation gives CSVGQRYARETQYF. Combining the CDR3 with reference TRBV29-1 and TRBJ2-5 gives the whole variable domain SAVISQKPSRDICQRGTSLTIQCQVDSQVTMMFWYRQQPGQSLTLIATANQGSEATYESGFVIDKFPISRPNLTFSTLTVSNMSPEDSSIYLCSVGQRYARETQYFGPGTRLLVL.

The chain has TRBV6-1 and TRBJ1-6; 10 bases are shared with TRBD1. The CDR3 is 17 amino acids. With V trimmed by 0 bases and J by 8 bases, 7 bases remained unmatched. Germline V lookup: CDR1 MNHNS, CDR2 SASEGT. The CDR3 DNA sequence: TGTGCCAGCAGTGAAGCGGGTAGGACAGGGGGTTATTCACCCCTCCACTTT. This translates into CASSEAGRTGGYSPLHF.

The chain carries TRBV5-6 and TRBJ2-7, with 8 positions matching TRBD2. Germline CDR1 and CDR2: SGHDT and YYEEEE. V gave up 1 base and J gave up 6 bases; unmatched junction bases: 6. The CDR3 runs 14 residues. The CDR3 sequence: CASSLFLAGAEQYF. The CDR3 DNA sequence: TGTGCCAGCAGCTTGTTTCTAGCGGGTGCCGAGCAGTACTTC.

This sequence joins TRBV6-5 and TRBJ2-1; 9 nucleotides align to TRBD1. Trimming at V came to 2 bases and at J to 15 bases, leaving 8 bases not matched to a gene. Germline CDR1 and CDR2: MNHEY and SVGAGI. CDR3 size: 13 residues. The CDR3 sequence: CASSYAAGTGLFF. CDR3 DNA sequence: TGTGCCAGCAGTTACGCCGCCGGGACAGGGTTGTTCTTC.

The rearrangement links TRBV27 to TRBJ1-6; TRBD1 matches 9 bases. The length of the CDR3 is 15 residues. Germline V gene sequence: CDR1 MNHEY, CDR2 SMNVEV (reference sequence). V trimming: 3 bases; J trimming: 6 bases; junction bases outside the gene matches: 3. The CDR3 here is CASSFQTGGNSPLHF. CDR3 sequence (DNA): TGTGCCAGCAGTTTCCAGACAGGGGGTAATTCACCCCTCCACTTT.

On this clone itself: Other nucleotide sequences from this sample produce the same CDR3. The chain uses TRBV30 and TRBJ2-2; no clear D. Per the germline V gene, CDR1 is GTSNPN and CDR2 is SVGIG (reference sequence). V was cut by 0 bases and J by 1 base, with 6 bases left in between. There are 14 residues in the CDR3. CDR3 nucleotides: TGTGCCTGGAGTGTCCGACTGAACACCGGGGAGCTGTTTTTT. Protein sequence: CAWSVRLNTGELFF.

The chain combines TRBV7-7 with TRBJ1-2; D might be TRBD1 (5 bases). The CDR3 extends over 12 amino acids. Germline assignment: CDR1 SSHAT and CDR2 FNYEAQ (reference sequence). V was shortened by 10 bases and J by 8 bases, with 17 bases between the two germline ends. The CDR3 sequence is CATGGPGQGYTF. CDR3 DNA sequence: TGTGCCACCGGGGGTCCGGGGCAGGGCTACACCTTC.

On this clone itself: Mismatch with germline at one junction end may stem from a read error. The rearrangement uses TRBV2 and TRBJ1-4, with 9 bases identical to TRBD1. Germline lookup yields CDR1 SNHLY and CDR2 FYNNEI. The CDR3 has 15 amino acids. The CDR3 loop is CVSSGGTGLIEKLFF. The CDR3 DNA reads TGTGTCAGCAGTGGAGGGACAGGGCTAATAGAAAAACTGTTTTTT.

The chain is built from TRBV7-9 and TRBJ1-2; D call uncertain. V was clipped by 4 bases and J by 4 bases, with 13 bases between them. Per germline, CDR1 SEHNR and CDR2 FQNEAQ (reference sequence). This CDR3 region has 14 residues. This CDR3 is CASSSMAYSYGYTF. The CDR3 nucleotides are TGTGCCAGCAGCTCAATGGCCTACAGCTATGGCTACACCTTC.

CDR3 nucleotide sequence: TGTGCCAGCAGCTTCACAGCTGACGAGCAGTACTTC. Translation gives CASSFTADEQYF. The genes are TRBV5-5 and TRBJ2-7; D is unresolved. V shed 2 bases and J shed 5 bases, with 8 bases lying between them. The CDR3 spans 12 residues. Germline lookup yields CDR1 SGHKS and CDR2 YYEKEE (reference sequence).

This chain's CDR3 is CASSLARGIAYEQYF. In nucleotides, the CDR3 is TGCGCCAGCAGCTTGGCGCGGGGGATCGCCTACGAGCAGTACTTC. V is TRBV5-1 and J is TRBJ2-7, with TRBD2 identical over 7 bases. The junction had 5 bases not matched to a gene; V was cut back by 0 bases and J by 2 bases. This CDR3 comprises 15 residues. Germline V lookup: CDR1 SGHRS, CDR2 YFSETQ.

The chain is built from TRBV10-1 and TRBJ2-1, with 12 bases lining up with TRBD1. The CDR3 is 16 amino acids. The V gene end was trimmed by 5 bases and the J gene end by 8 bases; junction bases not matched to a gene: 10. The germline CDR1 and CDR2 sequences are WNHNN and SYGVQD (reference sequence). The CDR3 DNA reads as TGCGCCAGCAGTAAGGGACAGGGGGCGCCTCGGGATGAGCAGTTCTTC. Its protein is CASSKGQGAPRDEQFF.